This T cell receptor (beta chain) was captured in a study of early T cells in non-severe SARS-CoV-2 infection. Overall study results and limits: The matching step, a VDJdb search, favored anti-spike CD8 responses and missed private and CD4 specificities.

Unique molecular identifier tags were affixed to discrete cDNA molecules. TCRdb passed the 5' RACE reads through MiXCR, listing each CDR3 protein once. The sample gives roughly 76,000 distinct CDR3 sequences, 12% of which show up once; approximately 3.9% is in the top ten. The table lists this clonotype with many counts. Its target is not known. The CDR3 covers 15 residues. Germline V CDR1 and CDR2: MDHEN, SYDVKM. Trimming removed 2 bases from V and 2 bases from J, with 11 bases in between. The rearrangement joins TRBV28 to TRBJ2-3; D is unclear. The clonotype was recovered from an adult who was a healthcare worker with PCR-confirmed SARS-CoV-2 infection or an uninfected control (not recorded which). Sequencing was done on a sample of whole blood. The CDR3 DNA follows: TGTGCCAGCAGTTTAAAGGCCAGTAACACAGATACGCAGTATTTT. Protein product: CASSLKASNTDTQYF.